This is a list of T cell receptor beta chains from one sample in a study of T cell changes during pregnancy in multiple sclerosis. Sequenced by immunoSEQ multiplex PCR; TCRdb stores in-frame clones only, minus some. The table lists roughly 64,000 clones, around 96% of them singletons, with approximately 2.5% in the top ten. The material sequenced was CD8+ T cells from peripheral blood mononuclear cells, taken after pregnancy. These receptors all stem from a female donor with multiple sclerosis, enrolled in a pregnancy study. Both conserved end residues are part of each CDR3. The D gene is left open where the match is weak. Clone size is not always given. Where it is, it says once, few, many or a class for expanded clones.

once	TRBV25-1	TRBJ2-3	TRBD1	CASSPMGRGSATDTQYF	TGTGCCAGCAGCCCAATGGGCAGGGGGTCGGCAACAGATACGCAGTATTTT
-	TRBV15	TRBJ2-5	TRBD1	CATSTGTGGETQYF	TGTGCCACCAGTACGGGGACAGGAGGAGAGACCCAGTACTTC
-	TRBV15	TRBJ2-7	TRBD2	CATSRVPGGVRGEQYF	TGTGCCACCAGCAGAGTCCCGGGAGGGGTCCGGGGCGAGCAGTACTTC
-	TRBV27	TRBJ2-3	-	CASSLRSPDITDTQYF	TGTGCCAGCAGTTTACGCTCCCCCGACATCACAGATACGCAGTATTTT
-	TRBV13	TRBJ2-1	TRBD2	CASSLDSGSKNEQFF	TGTGCCAGCAGCTTAGATAGCGGGAGTAAGAATGAGCAGTTCTTC
-	TRBV7-2	TRBJ2-2	-	CASSLAQGWFF	TGTGCCAGCAGCTTAGCCCAGGGGTGGTTTTTT
-	TRBV5-6	TRBJ2-7	TRBD2	CASSLGWTSGNKAHF	TGTGCCAGCAGCTTGGGATGGACTAGCGGAAACAAGGCCCACTTC
-	TRBV2	TRBJ2-1	-	CASSESSYNEQFF	TGTGCCAGCAGTGAGAGCTCCTACAATGAGCAGTTCTTC
-	TRBV5-6	TRBJ2-4	TRBD1	CASSLTGQMIIGNIQYF	TGTGCCAGCAGCTTAACGGGACAGATGATTATAGGAAACATTCAGTACTTC
-	TRBV28	TRBJ2-5	-	CASSGSSETQYF	TGTGCCAGCAGTGGGAGTTCCGAGACCCAGTACTTC
-	TRBV6-1	TRBJ2-7	-	CASSEAPLSYEQYF	TGTGCCAGCAGTGAAGCCCCGTTATCCTACGAGCAGTACTTC
-	TRBV28	TRBJ2-7	-	CASSLYSYEQYF	TGTGCCAGCAGTTTATACAGCTACGAGCAGTACTTC
-	TRBV27	TRBJ2-7	-	CASSSRLEFWEQYF	TGTGCCAGCAGTTCTCGACTAGAGTTTTGGGAGCAGTACTTC
-	TRBV6-5	TRBJ2-5	-	CAGGLEETQYF	TGTGCAGGAGGGTTGGAAGAGACCCAGTACTTC
-	TRBV25-1	TRBJ2-5	TRBD2	CASSGSGIQETQYF	TGTGCCAGCAGTGGAAGCGGGATCCAAGAGACCCAGTACTTC
-	TRBV27	TRBJ2-3	-	CASSLTRASDTQYF	TGTGCCAGCAGTTTAACTAGGGCTTCAGATACGCAGTATTTT
once	TRBV19	TRBJ1-1	-	CASSRTTEDTEAFF	TGTGCCAGTAGTAGAACGACAGAGGACACTGAAGCTTTCTTT
-	TRBV7-8	TRBJ1-5	-	CASSLWGEVQPQHF	TGTGCCAGCAGCTTATGGGGAGAAGTTCAGCCCCAGCATTTT
-	TRBV6-5	TRBJ1-2	-	CASRQANYGYTF	TGTGCCAGCAGACAGGCTAACTATGGCTACACCTTC
once	TRBV7-2	TRBJ1-4	-	CASSARRQGFEEKLFF	TGTGCCAGCAGCGCCCGGCGCCAGGGGTTTGAGGAAAAACTGTTTTTT
-	TRBV7-9	TRBJ2-1	TRBD2	CASSETPRLAYNEQFF	TGTGCCAGCAGCGAGACCCCCCGACTAGCATACAATGAGCAGTTCTTC
-	TRBV5-1	TRBJ2-1	TRBD1	CASSLGQGANNEQFF	TGCGCCAGCAGCTTGGGTCAGGGGGCCAACAATGAGCAGTTCTTC
-	TRBV9	TRBJ1-2	TRBD1	CASSPRRTGQGYTF	TGTGCCAGCAGCCCTCGCAGGACAGGGCAAGGCTACACCTTC
-	TRBV7-2	TRBJ2-7	TRBD2	CASSLGTGLSRVGGEQYF	TGTGCCAGCAGCTTAGGGACGGGACTAAGCCGAGTGGGGGGGGAGCAGTACTTC
once	TRBV4-3	TRBJ2-7	TRBD2	CASSQDRAGGPGEQYF	TGCGCCAGCAGCCAAGATCGGGCGGGAGGGCCCGGCGAGCAGTACTTC
-	TRBV7-9	TRBJ2-2	TRBD1	CASSLQGTGELFF	TGTGCCAGCAGCCTACAGGGGACCGGGGAGCTGTTTTTT
once	TRBV19	TRBJ1-5	-	CGAGFRSGQPQHF	TGTGGAGCAGGGTTTCGGTCTGGTCAGCCCCAGCATTTT
-	TRBV29-1	TRBJ1-2	-	CSVEDRGYGYTF	TGCAGCGTTGAGGACCGGGGTTATGGCTACACCTTC
once	TRBV28	TRBJ2-7	TRBD1	CASSLRTGFVYEQYF	TGTGCCAGCAGTTTGAGGACAGGGTTTGTGTACGAGCAGTACTTC
-	TRBV28	TRBJ2-2	-	CASSLAGTGELFF	TGTGCCAGCAGTTTAGCGGGGACCGGGGAGCTGTTTTTT
-	TRBV9	TRBJ2-5	-	CASSVSSRETQYF	TGTGCCAGCAGCGTCTCTAGCAGAGAGACCCAGTACTTC
-	TRBV9	TRBJ2-7	-	CASSAGHPAVSSYEQYF	TGTGCCAGCAGCGCCGGACACCCGGCCGTGAGCTCCTACGAGCAGTACTTC
few	TRBV18	TRBJ1-1	-	CASLGVDTEAFF	TGTGCCAGCTTGGGAGTCGACACTGAAGCTTTCTTT
-	TRBV14	TRBJ2-1	-	CASSQLVAVSYNEQFF	TGTGCCAGCAGCCAGTTGGTAGCGGTCTCCTACAATGAGCAGTTCTTC
-	TRBV9	TRBJ2-1	-	CASKAEDRDNEQFF	TGTGCCAGCAAAGCGGAGGATAGGGACAATGAGCAGTTCTTC
-	TRBV27	TRBJ2-7	TRBD1	CASSLGGRTYEQYF	TGTGCCAGCAGCCTAGGGGGCAGGACCTACGAGCAGTACTTC
-	TRBV2	TRBJ2-7	-	CASKGDRYEQYF	TGTGCCAGCAAGGGGGATAGATACGAGCAGTACTTC
-	TRBV28	TRBJ1-1	-	CASSPQGRGAFF	TGTGCCAGCAGTCCCCAGGGGAGGGGGGCTTTCTTT
-	TRBV5-4	TRBJ2-7	TRBD1	CASSFGTGGYEQYF	TGTGCCAGCAGCTTCGGGACAGGGGGCTACGAGCAGTACTTC
-	TRBV5-1	TRBJ1-1	TRBD1	CASSPTGGLTEAFF	TGCGCCAGCAGCCCGACAGGGGGTCTAACTGAAGCTTTCTTT
-	TRBV14	TRBJ1-4	-	CASSLSRTAFNEKLFF	TGTGCCAGCAGTCTCTCCCGGACTGCTTTTAATGAAAAACTGTTTTTT
-	TRBV25-1	TRBJ2-1	TRBD1	CASSLTGSWDEQFF	TGTGCCAGCAGTTTGACAGGGAGTTGGGATGAGCAGTTCTTC
-	TRBV29-1	TRBJ2-6	-	CSVGGLIPGSGANVLTF	TGCAGCGTTGGGGGCTTAATCCCGGGTTCCGGGGCCAACGTCCTGACTTTC
-	TRBV7-2	TRBJ1-2	TRBD1	CASSFTDRVVGYTF	TGTGCCAGCAGCTTTACAGACAGGGTGGTTGGCTACACCTTC
-	TRBV4-3	TRBJ2-3	-	CASSQDGGNTDTQYF	TGCGCCAGCAGCCAAGATGGGGGGAATACAGATACGCAGTATTTT
-	TRBV5-6	TRBJ2-7	TRBD2	CASSFLRGGEQYF	TGTGCCAGCAGCTTTTTACGGGGGGGCGAGCAGTACTTC
-	TRBV5-5	TRBJ2-3	TRBD1	CASSLWDRRVGTDTQYF	TGTGCCAGCAGCTTATGGGACAGAAGGGTCGGCACAGATACGCAGTATTTT
-	TRBV4-1	TRBJ2-7	-	CASSQTPSYEQYF	TGCGCCAGCAGCCAAACACCTTCCTACGAGCAGTACTTC
-	TRBV27	TRBJ2-7	TRBD2	CASSRGSGGSYEQYF	TGTGCCAGCAGCCGGGGTAGCGGGGGCTCCTACGAGCAGTACTTC
-	TRBV6-1	TRBJ2-5	TRBD2	CASSPQTTGGETQYF	TGTGCCAGCAGTCCTCAAACGACGGGGGGGGAGACCCAGTACTTC
few	TRBV2	TRBJ1-1	TRBD1	CARLQGCTEAFF	TGTGCCAGGCTACAGGGGTGCACTGAAGCTTTCTTT
-	TRBV19	TRBJ1-3	TRBD1	CASSITGGPGNTIYF	TGTGCCAGTAGTATTACAGGGGGCCCTGGAAACACCATATATTTT
-	TRBV28	TRBJ2-1	TRBD2	CASSLLAGGYNEQFF	TGTGCCAGCAGTTTATTGGCGGGAGGCTACAATGAGCAGTTCTTC
-	TRBV7-9	TRBJ2-5	TRBD2	CASMGGNYETQYF	TGTGCCAGCATGGGGGGGAATTACGAGACCCAGTACTTC